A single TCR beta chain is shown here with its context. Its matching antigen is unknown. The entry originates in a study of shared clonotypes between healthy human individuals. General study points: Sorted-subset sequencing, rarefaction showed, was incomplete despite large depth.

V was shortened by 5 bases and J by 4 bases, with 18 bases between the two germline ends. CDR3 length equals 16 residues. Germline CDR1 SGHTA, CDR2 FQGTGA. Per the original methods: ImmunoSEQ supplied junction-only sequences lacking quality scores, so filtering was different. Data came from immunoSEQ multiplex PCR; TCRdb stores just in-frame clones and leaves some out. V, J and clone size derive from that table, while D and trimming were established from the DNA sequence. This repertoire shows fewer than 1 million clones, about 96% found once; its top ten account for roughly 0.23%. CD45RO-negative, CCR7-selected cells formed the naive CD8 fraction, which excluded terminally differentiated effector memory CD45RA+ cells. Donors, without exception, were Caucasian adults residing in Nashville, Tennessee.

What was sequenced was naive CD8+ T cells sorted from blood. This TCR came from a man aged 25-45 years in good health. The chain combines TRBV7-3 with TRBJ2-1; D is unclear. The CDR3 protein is CASSLKRENSYNEQFF. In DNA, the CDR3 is TGTGCCAGCAGCCTTAAAAGGGAAAACAGTTACAATGAGCAGTTCTTC.